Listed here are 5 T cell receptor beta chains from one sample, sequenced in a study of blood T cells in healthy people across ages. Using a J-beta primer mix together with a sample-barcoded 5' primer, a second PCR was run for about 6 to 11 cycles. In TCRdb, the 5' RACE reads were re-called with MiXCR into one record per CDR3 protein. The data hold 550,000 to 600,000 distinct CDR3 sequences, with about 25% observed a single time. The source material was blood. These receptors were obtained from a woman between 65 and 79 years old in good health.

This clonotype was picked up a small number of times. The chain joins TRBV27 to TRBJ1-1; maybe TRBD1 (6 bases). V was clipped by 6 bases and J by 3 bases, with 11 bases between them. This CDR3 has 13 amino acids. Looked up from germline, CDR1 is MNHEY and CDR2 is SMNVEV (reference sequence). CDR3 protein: CASRQGFYTEAFF. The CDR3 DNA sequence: TGTGCCAGCAGGCAGGGGTTCTACACTGAAGCTTTCTTT.

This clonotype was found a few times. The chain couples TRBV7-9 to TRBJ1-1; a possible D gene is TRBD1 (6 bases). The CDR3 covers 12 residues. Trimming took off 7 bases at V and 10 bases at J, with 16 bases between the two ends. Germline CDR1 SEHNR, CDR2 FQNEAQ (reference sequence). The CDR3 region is CASTFDQGRAFF. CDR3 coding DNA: TGTGCCAGCACCTTCGACCAGGGGAGAGCTTTCTTT.

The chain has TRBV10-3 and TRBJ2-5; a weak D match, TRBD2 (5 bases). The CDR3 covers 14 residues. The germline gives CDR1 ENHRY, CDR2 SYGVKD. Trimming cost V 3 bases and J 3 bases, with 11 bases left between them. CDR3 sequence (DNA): TGTGCCATCAGTGAACGGGGTGTAGAAGAGACCCAGTACTTC. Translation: CAISERGVEETQYF.

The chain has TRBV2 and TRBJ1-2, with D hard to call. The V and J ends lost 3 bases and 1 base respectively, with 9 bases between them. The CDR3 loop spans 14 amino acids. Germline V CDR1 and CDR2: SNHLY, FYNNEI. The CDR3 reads CASSEAIHNYGYTF. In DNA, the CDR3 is TGTGCCAGCAGTGAGGCCATCCATAACTATGGCTACACCTTC.

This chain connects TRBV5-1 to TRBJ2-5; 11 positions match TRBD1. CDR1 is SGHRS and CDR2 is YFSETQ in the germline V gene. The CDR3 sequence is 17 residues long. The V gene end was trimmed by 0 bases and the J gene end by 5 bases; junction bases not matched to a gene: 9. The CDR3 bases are TGCGCCAGCAGCTTGGGGCTAGGACAGGGGGCTTCGGAGACCCAGTACTTC. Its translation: CASSLGLGQGASETQYF. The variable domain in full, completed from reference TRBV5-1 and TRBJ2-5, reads KAGVTQTPRYLIKTRGQQVTLSCSPISGHRSVSWYQQTPGQGLQFLFEYFSETQRNKGNFPGRFSGRQFSNSRSEMNVSTLELGDSALYLCASSLGLGQGASETQYFGPGTRLLVL.